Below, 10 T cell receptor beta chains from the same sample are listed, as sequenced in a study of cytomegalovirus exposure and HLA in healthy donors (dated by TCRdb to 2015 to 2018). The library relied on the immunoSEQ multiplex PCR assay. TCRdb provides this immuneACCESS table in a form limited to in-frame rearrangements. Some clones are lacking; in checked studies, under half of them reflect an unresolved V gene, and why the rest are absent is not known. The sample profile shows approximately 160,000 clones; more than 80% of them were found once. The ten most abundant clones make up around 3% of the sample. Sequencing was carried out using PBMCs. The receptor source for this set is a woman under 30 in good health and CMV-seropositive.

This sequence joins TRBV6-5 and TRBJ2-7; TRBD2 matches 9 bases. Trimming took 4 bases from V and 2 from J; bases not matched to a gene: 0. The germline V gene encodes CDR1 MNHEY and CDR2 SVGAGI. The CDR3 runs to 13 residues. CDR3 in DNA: TGTGCCAGCAGTTGGACTAGCGCCTACGAGCAGTACTTC. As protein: CASSWTSAYEQYF.

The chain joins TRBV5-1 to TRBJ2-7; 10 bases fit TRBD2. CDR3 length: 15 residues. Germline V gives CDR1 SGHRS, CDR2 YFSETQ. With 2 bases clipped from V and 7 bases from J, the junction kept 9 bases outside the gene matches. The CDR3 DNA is TGCGCCAGCAGCTTCGCGGCTAGCGGGGGCGAAGAGCAGTACTTC. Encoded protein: CASSFAASGGEEQYF.

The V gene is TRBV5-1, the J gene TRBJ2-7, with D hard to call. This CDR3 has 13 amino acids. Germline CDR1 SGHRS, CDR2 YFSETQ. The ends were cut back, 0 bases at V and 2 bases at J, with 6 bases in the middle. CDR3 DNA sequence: TGCGCCAGCAGCTTGGGCGATGCCTACGAGCAGTACTTC. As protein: CASSLGDAYEQYF.

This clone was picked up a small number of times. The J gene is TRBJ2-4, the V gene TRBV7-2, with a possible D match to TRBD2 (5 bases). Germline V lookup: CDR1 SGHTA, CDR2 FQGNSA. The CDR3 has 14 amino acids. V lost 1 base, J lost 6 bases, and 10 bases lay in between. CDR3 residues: CASSLDGGGNIQYF. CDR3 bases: TGTGCCAGCAGCTTAGACGGCGGAGGAAACATTCAGTACTTC.

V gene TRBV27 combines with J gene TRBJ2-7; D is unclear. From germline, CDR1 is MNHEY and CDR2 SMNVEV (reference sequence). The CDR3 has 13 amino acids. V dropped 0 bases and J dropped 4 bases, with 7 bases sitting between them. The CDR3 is CASSLSRAYEQYF. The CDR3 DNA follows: TGTGCCAGCAGTTTATCGAGAGCTTACGAGCAGTACTTC.

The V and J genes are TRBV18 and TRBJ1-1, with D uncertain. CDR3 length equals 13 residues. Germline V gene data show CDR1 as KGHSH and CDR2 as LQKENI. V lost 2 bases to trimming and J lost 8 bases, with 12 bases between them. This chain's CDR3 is CASSPEPLGEAFF. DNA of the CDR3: TGTGCCAGCTCACCAGAACCCCTCGGGGAAGCTTTCTTT.

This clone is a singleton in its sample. Here the CDR3 reads CASSLERATDTQYF. The CDR3, as DNA: TGTGCCAGCAGCTTAGAGAGGGCAACAGATACGCAGTATTTT. The chain employs TRBV7-9 and TRBJ2-3; TRBD2 might be the D (5 bases). Germline CDR1 is SEHNR and CDR2 is FQNEAQ (reference sequence). This CDR3 has 14 amino acids. V shed 1 base and J shed 3 bases, with 8 bases lying between them.

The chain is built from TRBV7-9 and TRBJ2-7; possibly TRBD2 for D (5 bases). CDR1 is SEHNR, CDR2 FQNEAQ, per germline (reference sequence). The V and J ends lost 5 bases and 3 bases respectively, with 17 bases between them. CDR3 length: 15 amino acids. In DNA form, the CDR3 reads TGTGCCAGCAGCCTACGAGGGTCCTTACTCTACGAGCAGTACTTC. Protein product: CASSLRGSLLYEQYF.

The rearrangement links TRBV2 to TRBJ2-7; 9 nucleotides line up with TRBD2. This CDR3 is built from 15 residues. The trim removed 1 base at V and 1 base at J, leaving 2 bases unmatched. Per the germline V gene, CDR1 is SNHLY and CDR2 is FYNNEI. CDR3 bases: TGTGCCAGCAGTGAAGGCCTAGCGGGGTCCTACGAGCAGTACTTC. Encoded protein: CASSEGLAGSYEQYF.

This CDR3 reads CASSLALAPSAKPYEQYF. CDR3 nucleotides: TGTGCCAGCAGCTTAGCCCTAGCTCCTTCGGCCAAGCCCTACGAGCAGTACTTC. The chain is built from TRBV7-8 and TRBJ2-7, with D possibly being TRBD2 (5 bases). The CDR3 is 18 residues long. In germline, CDR1 is SGHVS, CDR2 FQNEAQ. Trimming removed 0 bases at V and 2 bases at J, with 20 bases between.